The entry that follows covers one TCR beta chain sequence. Clones were read by immunoSEQ multiplex PCR, and TCRdb kept only the in-frame ones, dropping some. This sample has some 120,000 clones, with 80% to 90% found just once. This CDR3 has 16 residues. Losses at the gene ends were 5 bases for V and 3 bases for J; bases not matched to a gene: 12. Germline values: CDR1 MDHEN, CDR2 SYDVKM. These data are taken from a study of PD-L1 blockade in urothelial cancer. Time point reported: peripheral blood 6 weeks after treatment start. Between 1 and 8 samples per patient were obtained, pretreatment and on-treatment.

This TCR derives from a man aged 55 to 70 with urothelial cancer. This specimen consisted of PBMCs, obtained around atezolizumab (anti-PD-L1) treatment. J is TRBJ1-1 and V is TRBV28; 7 positions agree with TRBD1. CDR3 coding DNA: TGTGCCAGCAGTCTTTATTACAGGGGAGAGGACACTGAAGCTTTCTTT. Protein sequence: CASSLYYRGEDTEAFF. Full variable domain (missing parts from reference TRBV28 and TRBJ1-1): DVKVTQSSRYLVKRTGEKVFLECVQDMDHENMFWYRQDPGLGLRLIYFSYDVKMKEKGDIPEGYSVSREKKERFSLILESASTNQTSMYLCASSLYYRGEDTEAFFGQGTRLTVV.